Sequencing of this T cell receptor (beta chain) was carried out in a study of cytomegalovirus exposure and HLA in healthy donors. On the study more broadly: For the approximately 430 genotyped donors, about 81% fell within the Caucasian-associated ancestry cluster.

A few counts support this clone. PCR used 60 Vbeta primers and 13 Jbeta primers. Profiled with immunoSEQ multiplex PCR; TCRdb holds only in-frame clones, not every one. The sample consists of about 120,000 clones, roughly four fifths of them appearing once. The CDR3 is 16 amino acids. The V gene end was trimmed by 2 bases and the J gene end by 4 bases; junction bases not matched to a gene: 8. Per germline, CDR1 SGHRS and CDR2 YFSETQ. Source material: PBMCs. This clonotype originated in a woman aged 18-29 years in good health and CMV-seronegative. The J gene is TRBJ2-7, the V gene TRBV5-1, with 11 positions matching TRBD1. CDR3: CASSFGADRGQYEQYF. CDR3 nucleotides: TGCGCCAGCAGCTTTGGTGCGGACAGGGGGCAATACGAGCAGTACTTC.